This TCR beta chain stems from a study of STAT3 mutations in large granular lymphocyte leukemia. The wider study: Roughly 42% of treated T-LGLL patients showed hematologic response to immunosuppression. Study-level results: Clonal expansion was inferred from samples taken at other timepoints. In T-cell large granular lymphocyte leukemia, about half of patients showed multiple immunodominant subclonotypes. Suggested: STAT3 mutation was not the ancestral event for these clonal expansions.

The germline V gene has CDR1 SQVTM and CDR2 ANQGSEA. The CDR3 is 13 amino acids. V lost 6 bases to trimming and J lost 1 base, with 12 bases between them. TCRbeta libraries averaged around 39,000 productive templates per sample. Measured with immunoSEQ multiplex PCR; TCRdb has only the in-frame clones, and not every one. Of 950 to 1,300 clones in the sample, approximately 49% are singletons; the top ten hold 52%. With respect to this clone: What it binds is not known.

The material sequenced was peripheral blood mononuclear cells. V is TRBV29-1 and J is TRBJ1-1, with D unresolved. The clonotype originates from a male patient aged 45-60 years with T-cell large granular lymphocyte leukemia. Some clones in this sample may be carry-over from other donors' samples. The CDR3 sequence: CSVAGQWNTEAFF. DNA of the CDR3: TGCAGCGTCGCCGGGCAGTGGAACACTGAAGCTTTCTTT.